The T cell receptor (beta chain) under discussion was sequenced for a study of cytomegalovirus exposure and HLA in healthy donors. Study observations and caveats: Three chains tied to CMV proved CMV antigen-specific in vitro.

This CDR3 comprises 13 residues. Germline CDR1 reads SGHVS; CDR2 reads FNYEAQ. Trimming shortened V by 6 bases and J by 4 bases, and 12 bases separated the two germline ends. A note on this clone: What it binds is not known.

Generated by immunoSEQ multiplex PCR, the TCRdb table keeps only in-frame clones and is missing some. The sample includes 150,000 to 200,000 clones, 85% of them seen just once. This chain links TRBV7-6 with TRBJ1-1; the D gene is possibly TRBD1 (5 bases). What was sequenced was PBMCs. The source is a man aged 18-30 years in good health and CMV-seropositive. The CDR3 nucleotides are TGTGCCAGCAGTAGCGGGCAGGGCACTGAAGCTTTCTTT. It codes for CASSSGQGTEAFF.